This T cell receptor (beta chain) stems from a study of PD-L1 blockade in urothelial cancer. About the research overall: Male sex and bladder-origin urothelial cancer characterized about nine tenths of the roughly 29 patients. Researchers found blood samples held a median of about 130,000 T cells. Overall study results and limits: When pretreatment blood TCR clonality was below the median, it predicted better survival.

Comment on this clone: Its antigen is unknown.

Synthetically made TCR analog templates were put into each PCR as spikes. Assay used: immunoSEQ multiplex PCR; TCRdb lists only in-frame clones, some missing. This sample carries tens of thousands of clones, 81% of them seen once, and the ten largest clones take approximately 2.9%. The sequencing used PBMCs, collected around atezolizumab (anti-PD-L1) treatment. This sequence was found in a man between 65 and 85 years old with urothelial cancer.

For the CDR3, the DNA is TGTGCCAGCAGCAATATTGAGGGACAGGGTTTGGACAATCAGCCCCAGCATTTT. This encodes CASSNIEGQGLDNQPQHF. The rearrangement joins TRBV21-1 to TRBJ1-5; the table's D call TRBD1 went unverified against the DNA. TRBV21-1 is recorded as a pseudogene. CDR3 length equals 18 residues.